Listed below are T cell receptor beta chains from one sample, sequenced in a study of patients and donors after allogeneic stem cell transplantation. TCRdb fed the RT-PCR reads into MiXCR, producing one record per CDR3 protein. The sample contains some 160,000 distinct CDR3 sequences, approximately 25% of which appear only once. Input material: blood, either unsorted or a sorted T cell fraction (not recorded which). The receptors were sampled from a human donor who was either an allogeneic HSCT recipient or a stem cell or donor lymphocyte infusion donor (not recorded which). It is not recorded whose cells these are; they may come from a transplant donor. Both conserved end residues are part of each CDR3. A D gene is named only where the DNA matches it firmly. The size of a clone is reported for some rows only, either as once, few or many, or as a class for expanded clones.

J gene	V gene	clone size	D gene	CDR3 DNA	CDR3 protein
TRBJ1-3	TRBV6-5	.	.	TGTGCCAGCAGTTCGTCAAAGTTCCCAGGCGGAAACACCATATATTTT	CASSSSKFPGGNTIYF
TRBJ1-1	TRBV5-1	few	.	TGCGCCAGCAGCTTCATAGGACAGACAACTGAAGCTTTCTTT	CASSFIGQTTEAFF
TRBJ2-7	TRBV6-6	few	.	TGTGCCAGCAAGGGCTCACTCTACGAGCAGTACTTC	CASKGSLYEQYF
TRBJ1-5	TRBV5-1	few	TRBD1	TGCGCCAGCAGACCCCCAGGGGGCAAAGGCAATCAGCCCCAGCATTTT	CASRPPGGKGNQPQHF
TRBJ2-7	TRBV6-5	few	TRBD1	TGTGCCAGCAGTTACCGGGACAGCACCTACGAGCAGTACTTC	CASSYRDSTYEQYF
TRBJ1-2	TRBV12-3/TRBV12-4	many	.	TGTGCCGTCTCAGAGGGTATGCGTGGCTACACCTTC	CAVSEGMRGYTF
TRBJ2-2	TRBV29-1	.	TRBD2	TGCAGCGTTGCTGGACTAGCGAACACCGGGGAGCTGTTTTTT	CSVAGLANTGELFF
TRBJ2-1	TRBV15	few	.	TGTGCCACCAGCAAAGCGGCTAGTCGGTATGAGCAGTTCTTC	CATSKAASRYEQFF
TRBJ2-7	TRBV4-3	.	.	TGCGCCAGCAGCCAAGGGACGGCGGGACATTCCTACGAGCAGTACTTC	CASSQGTAGHSYEQYF
TRBJ2-2	TRBV12-3/TRBV12-4	few	TRBD2	TGTGCCAGCAGTCCCTGGCCTAGCGGGGGGAACACCGGGGAGCTGTTTTTT	CASSPWPSGGNTGELFF
TRBJ2-5	TRBV12-3/TRBV12-4	.	TRBD1	TGTGCCAGCACCATGACAGGGTCAGAGACCCAGTACTTC	CASTMTGSETQYF
TRBJ2-1	TRBV12-3/TRBV12-4	.	TRBD2	TGTGCCAGCAGTCCTTACCGGACTAGCGGGGGCTCCTACAATGAGCAGTTCTTC	CASSPYRTSGGSYNEQFF
TRBJ2-1	TRBV7-9	many	.	TGTGCCAGCAGCTCATTGCGAAATGAGCAGTTCTTC	CASSSLRNEQFF
TRBJ2-1	TRBV29-1	few	TRBD2	TGCAGCGTTGAAGGCTCGGGGGGATCCAGCTCCTACAATGAGCAGTTCTTC	CSVEGSGGSSSYNEQFF
TRBJ1-1	TRBV10-3	.	.	TGTGCCACCCAAGGGACACTGAACACTGAAGCTTTCTTT	CATQGTLNTEAFF
TRBJ1-3	TRBV27	many	.	TGTGCCAGCAGTTTATCAGAGAGTGGAAACACCATATATTTT	CASSLSESGNTIYF
TRBJ2-1	TRBV6-2/TRBV6-3	.	TRBD2	TGTGCCAGCAGTCTTTTAGCGGGAGCCTCATACAATGAGCAGTTCTTC	CASSLLAGASYNEQFF
TRBJ1-4	TRBV20-1	many	.	TGCAGTGCTAGAGACCGACGCGCCAGCGGTGAAAAACTGTTTTTT	CSARDRRASGEKLFF
TRBJ2-2	TRBV20-1	few	.	TGCAGTGTTATGCAGACAACCAACACCGGGGAGCTGTTTTTT	CSVMQTTNTGELFF
TRBJ1-5	TRBV12-3/TRBV12-4	few	.	TGTGCCAGCAGCCGAAGGGATGCCGTGGGCAATCAGCCCCAGCATTTT	CASSRRDAVGNQPQHF
TRBJ1-1	TRBV11-3	.	TRBD1	TGTGCCAGCAGCCCCAGGACAGGGAGAACTGAAGCTTTCTTT	CASSPRTGRTEAFF
TRBJ2-1	TRBV7-2	.	.	TGTGCCAGCAGCTTAGACCGGGACGGGGGCTACAATGAGCAGTTCTTC	CASSLDRDGGYNEQFF
TRBJ1-1	TRBV21-1	.	.	TGTGCCAGCAGCAACCCGGGGCCGACACTGGGATCTTTTTTGAACACTGAAGCTTTCTTT	CASSNPGPTLGSFLNTEAFF
TRBJ2-1	TRBV11-2	few	TRBD2	TGTGCCACCCATGACGGGAGGGCCCCCTACAATGAGCAGTTCTTC	CATHDGRAPYNEQFF
TRBJ2-7	TRBV18	few	.	TGTGCCAGCTCACCACGGGAGGGGGCTTTCTACGAGCAGTACTTC	CASSPREGAFYEQYF
TRBJ1-1	TRBV7-2	.	.	TGTGCCAGCAGCTTAGCGCATTACACTGAAGCTTTCTTT	CASSLAHYTEAFF
TRBJ1-1	TRBV18	few	.	TGTGCCAGCTCACCACAGTACAACAGGGAAGCTTTCTTT	CASSPQYNREAFF
TRBJ1-6	TRBV7-2	few	.	TGTGCCAGCAGCTTAGAACAGGCACAATACTCCTATAATTCACCCCTCCACTTT	CASSLEQAQYSYNSPLHF
TRBJ1-3	TRBV20-1	few	.	TGCAGTGCTAGAGGACCGGGGGCAGCTGACAGAAACACCATATATTTT	CSARGPGAADRNTIYF
TRBJ1-4	TRBV4-1	.	TRBD1	TGCGCCAGCAGCTACCGGACAGGGTATGATGAAAAACTGTTTTTT	CASSYRTGYDEKLFF
TRBJ1-1	TRBV5-1	many	.	TGCGCCAGCAGCCTGGGAGTCGGCGCTGAAGCTTTCTTT	CASSLGVGAEAFF
TRBJ1-2	TRBV6-1	.	.	TGTGCCAGCAGTGAAGGGTTGCCGGGTGGCTACACCTTC	CASSEGLPGGYTF